This T cell receptor (beta chain) is from a study of cytomegalovirus exposure and HLA in healthy donors. As to this clone: The antigen remains undetermined.

Broader study findings: Specificity for CMV antigens was confirmed in vitro for a few of the CMV-associated chains. Sequencing likely generated an artifact that appeared as a cluster of highly shared sequence variants.

J gave up 0 bases and V 4 bases, and 10 bases lay outside the gene matches. Germline CDR1 and CDR2: LNHDA and SQIVND (reference sequence). The CDR3 contains 19 residues. The PCR made use of 60 Vbeta and 13 Jbeta primers. TCRdb keeps only in-frame clones here, not all; method: immunoSEQ multiplex PCR. Of some 85,000 clones in the sample, around 84% were seen once. The sequenced sample consisted of PBMCs. The chain joins TRBV19 to TRBJ2-7, with 15 bases aligning to TRBD2. This clonotype was obtained from a man aged 18 to 30 in good health and CMV-seronegative. The chain's CDR3 is CASSTPGLAGGKYSYEQYF. In nucleotides, the CDR3 is TGTGCCAGTAGTACCCCGGGACTAGCGGGAGGCAAGTACTCCTACGAGCAGTACTTC.